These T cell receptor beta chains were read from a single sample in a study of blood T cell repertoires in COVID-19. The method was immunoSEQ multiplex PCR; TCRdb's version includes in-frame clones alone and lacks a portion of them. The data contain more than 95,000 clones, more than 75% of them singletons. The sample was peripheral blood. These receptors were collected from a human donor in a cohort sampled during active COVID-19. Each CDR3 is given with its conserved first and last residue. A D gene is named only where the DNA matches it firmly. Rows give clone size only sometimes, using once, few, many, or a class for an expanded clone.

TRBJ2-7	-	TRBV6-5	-	TGTGCCAGCAAGGACAGACACTACGAGCAGTACTTC	CASKDRHYEQYF
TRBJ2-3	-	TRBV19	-	TGTGCCAGTAGTATAGATGGGCTCGAAGGAGATACGCAGTATTTT	CASSIDGLEGDTQYF
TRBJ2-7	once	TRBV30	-	TGTGCCTGGGGCCGACGTACGGGACTTCCCTCCTACGAGCAGTACTTC	CAWGRRTGLPSYEQYF
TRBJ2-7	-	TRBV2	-	TGTGCCACCTCCGGGGAGTCCTACGAGCAGTACTTC	CATSGESYEQYF
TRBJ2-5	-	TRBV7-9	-	TGTGCCAGCGGGGACAACAAAATCCAAGAGACCCAGTACTTC	CASGDNKIQETQYF
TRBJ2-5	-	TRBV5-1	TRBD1	TGCGCCAGCAGCCGGGACAGGGATTTTCAAGAGACCCAGTACTTC	CASSRDRDFQETQYF
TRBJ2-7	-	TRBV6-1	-	TGTGCCAGCAGTGAAGAGCTGGGGCCGGACGAGCAGTACTTC	CASSEELGPDEQYF
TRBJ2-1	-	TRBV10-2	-	TGCGCCAGCAGTGATGGCGGCGGGGCACGGAGTGAGCAGTTCTTC	CASSDGGGARSEQFF
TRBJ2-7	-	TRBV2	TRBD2	TGTGCCAGCAGTGACGAACTCTCCGGGGGGACCTACGAGCAGTACTTC	CASSDELSGGTYEQYF
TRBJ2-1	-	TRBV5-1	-	TGCGCCAGCAGCTTGTACGGGGGAAGCTCCTACAATGAGCAGTTCTTC	CASSLYGGSSYNEQFF
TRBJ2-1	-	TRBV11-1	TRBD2	TGTGCCAGCAGCTTAGCCCGACTAGCGGGGGCCCTAGGGGAGCAGTTCTTC	CASSLARLAGALGEQFF
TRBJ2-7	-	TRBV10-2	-	TGCGCCAGCAAATACAGGGCCCACTACGAGCAGTACTTC	CASKYRAHYEQYF
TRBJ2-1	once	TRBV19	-	TGTGCCAGTAGTTCCCCCGGCGGTGGATACAATGAGCAGTTCTTC	CASSSPGGGYNEQFF
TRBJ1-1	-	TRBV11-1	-	TGTGCCAGCAGCGTAGGGCCCAGTGAAGCTTTCTTT	CASSVGPSEAFF
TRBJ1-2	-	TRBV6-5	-	TGTGCCAGCAACGAAAGAGAGGCGTCTGGCTACACCTTC	CASNEREASGYTF
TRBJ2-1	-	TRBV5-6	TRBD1	TGTGCCAGCAGCCGCCGGGACAGGGACAATGAGCAGTTCTTC	CASSRRDRDNEQFF
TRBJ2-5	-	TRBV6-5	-	TGTGCCAGCAGTTACGGGGCCAGGCAAGAGACCCAGTACTTC	CASSYGARQETQYF
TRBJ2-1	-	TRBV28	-	TGTGCCAGCAGCCTCCACCGGCGAGCGACAGGTTCTGGTGAGCAGTTCTTC	CASSLHRRATGSGEQFF
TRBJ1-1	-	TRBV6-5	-	TGTGCCAGCCTCCGAGCAGGAGGGACTGAAGCTTTCTTT	CASLRAGGTEAFF
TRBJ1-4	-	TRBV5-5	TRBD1	TGTGCCAGCAGCTTAGGGACAGGGGAAAAACTGTTTTTT	CASSLGTGEKLFF
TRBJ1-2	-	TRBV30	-	TGTGCCTGGAGTGTTATTGGCCCCCCGCCGACTCACTATGGCTACACCTTC	CAWSVIGPPPTHYGYTF
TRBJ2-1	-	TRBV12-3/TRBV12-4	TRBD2	TGTGCCAGCTTGCGGGGGGGCTACAATGAGCAGTTCTTC	CASLRGGYNEQFF
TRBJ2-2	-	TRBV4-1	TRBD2	TGCGCCAGCAGCCTCGCGGGGGTTGACACCGGGGAGCTGTTTTTT	CASSLAGVDTGELFF
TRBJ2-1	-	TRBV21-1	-	TGTGCCAGCAGGATCGATTCCGACCAGACTAGCGGGGAAGGTAATGAGCAGTTCTTC	CASRIDSDQTSGEGNEQFF
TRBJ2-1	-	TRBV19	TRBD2	TGTGCCAGTAACTACCGACTAGCGGGAGCCAATGAGCAGTTCTTC	CASNYRLAGANEQFF
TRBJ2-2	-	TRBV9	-	TGTGCCAGCAGCGCCTCGAACACCGGGGAGCTGTTTTTT	CASSASNTGELFF
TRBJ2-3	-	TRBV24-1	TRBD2	TGTGCCACCAGTACCTCTAGCGGGAGGGCCGTTTCGACAGATACGCAGTATTTT	CATSTSSGRAVSTDTQYF
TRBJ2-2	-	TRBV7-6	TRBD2	TGTGCCAGCAGCCCCTTAGCGGGGGGCCTTAGTCGAGACACCGGGGAGCTGTTTTTT	CASSPLAGGLSRDTGELFF
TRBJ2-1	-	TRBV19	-	TGTGCCAGTAGTCTGGCGGGTGAGCAGTTCTTC	CASSLAGEQFF
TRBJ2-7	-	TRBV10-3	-	TGTGCCATCAGTGAGTCGACGGGCTACGAGCAGTACTTC	CAISESTGYEQYF
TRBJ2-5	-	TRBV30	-	TGTGCCTGGAGTGTGGGGGCTCGGGAGACCCAGTACTTC	CAWSVGARETQYF
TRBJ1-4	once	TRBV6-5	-	TGTGCCAGCAGTTACGCCCGCGTCGGGGAAAAACTGTTTTTT	CASSYARVGEKLFF
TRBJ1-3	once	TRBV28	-	TGTGCCAGCAGTACAACCTCAGGGGTGGGAGAGGGAAACACCATATATTTT	CASSTTSGVGEGNTIYF
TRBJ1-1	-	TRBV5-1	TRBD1	TGCGCCAGCAGCAGCGGACAGGGGGCATACACTGAAGCTTTCTTT	CASSSGQGAYTEAFF
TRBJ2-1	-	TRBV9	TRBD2	TGTGCCAGCAGCCCCGCTGCGGGAGGGCCAAATGAGCAGTTCTTC	CASSPAAGGPNEQFF
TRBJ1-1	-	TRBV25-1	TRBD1	TGTGCCAGCAGTGAGAGGACAGGGGACAACACTGAAGCTTTCTTT	CASSERTGDNTEAFF
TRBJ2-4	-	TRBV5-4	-	TGTGCCAGCAGCCCGGGGGGCGTGAGCTCCGGGGGAACCAAAAACATTCAGTACTTC	CASSPGGVSSGGTKNIQYF
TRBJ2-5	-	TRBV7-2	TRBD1	TGTGCCAGCAGCCCTACCCTTGGCCGACAGGGCAGAGAGACCCAGTACTTC	CASSPTLGRQGRETQYF
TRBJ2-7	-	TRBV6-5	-	TGTGCCAGCGTAAAGGGGGGGATCCCCTACGAGCAGTACTTC	CASVKGGIPYEQYF
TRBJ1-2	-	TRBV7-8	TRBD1	TGTGCCAGCAGCTCCGGACAGGGGGACTATGGCTACACCTTC	CASSSGQGDYGYTF
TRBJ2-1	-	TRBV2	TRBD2	TGTGCCAGCAGTGCCCGGGGGGGGGCGAGGAATGAGCAGTTCTTC	CASSARGGARNEQFF
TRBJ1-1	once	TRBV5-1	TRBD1	TGCGCCAGCAGCTTGGAAGGGCTGGGACAGGGGGTTTCTGAAGCTTTCTTT	CASSLEGLGQGVSEAFF
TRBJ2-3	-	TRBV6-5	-	TGTGCCAGCAGTTCAGGACACCCTAGCACAGATACGCAGTATTTT	CASSSGHPSTDTQYF
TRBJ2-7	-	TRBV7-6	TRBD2	TGTGCCAGCAGCTTAAGCGGGGGAACCTACGAGCAGTACTTC	CASSLSGGTYEQYF
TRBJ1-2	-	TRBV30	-	TGTGCCTGGAGTGTAACAGCCAACTATGGCTACACCTTC	CAWSVTANYGYTF
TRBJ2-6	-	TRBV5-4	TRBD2	TGTGCCAGCAGCTTCGGCGGGAGAAGTTCTGGGGCCAACGTCCTGACTTTC	CASSFGGRSSGANVLTF
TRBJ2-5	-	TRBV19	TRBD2	TGTGCCAGTAGTATATCCAACGGGGGGCAAGAGACCCAGTACTTC	CASSISNGGQETQYF
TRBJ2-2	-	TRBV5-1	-	TGCGCCAGCAGCTTGGACCGGACGGGGGCCGGGGAGCTGTTTTTT	CASSLDRTGAGELFF
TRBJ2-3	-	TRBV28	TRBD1	TGTGCCAGCAGCCGGAACAGACAGGGGAAGGGGGGTACGCAGTATTTT	CASSRNRQGKGGTQYF
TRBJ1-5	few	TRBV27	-	TGTGCCAGCAGTTTTCCCCCCCTAAATAATCAGCCCCAGCATTTT	CASSFPPLNNQPQHF
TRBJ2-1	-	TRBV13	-	TGTGCCAGCAGCTTGGTAGGGACTTACAATGAGCAGTTCTTC	CASSLVGTYNEQFF
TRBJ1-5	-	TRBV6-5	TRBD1	TGTGCCGGACAGGGGTTAGGGCAGCCCCAGCATTTT	CAGQGLGQPQHF
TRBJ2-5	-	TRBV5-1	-	TGCGCCAGCAGCACAGGGGGGGTAAGGTACGGAGAGACCCAGTACTTC	CASSTGGVRYGETQYF
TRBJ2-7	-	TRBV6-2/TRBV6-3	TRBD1	TGTGCCAGCAGTTACTCCCGGGACAGCTCCTACGAGCAGTACTTC	CASSYSRDSSYEQYF
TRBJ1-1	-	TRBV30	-	TGTGCCTGGAGCCTTCAGGGGAACACTGAAGCTTTCTTT	CAWSLQGNTEAFF
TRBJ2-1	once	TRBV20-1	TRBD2	TGCAGTGCTAGTGATTCTAGCGGGAGGGCAAACAATGAGCAGTTCTTC	CSASDSSGRANNEQFF
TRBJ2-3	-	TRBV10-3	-	TGTGCCATCAGTGAGCCGGGAAACACAGATACGCAGTATTTT	CAISEPGNTDTQYF
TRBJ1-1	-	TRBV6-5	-	TGTGCCAGCAGTCAACAGGGTCGCGACACTGAAGCTTTCTTT	CASSQQGRDTEAFF
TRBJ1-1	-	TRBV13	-	TGTGCCAGCAGCTCTTTGGAGGAACTTGGGGCTTTCTTT	CASSSLEELGAFF